The rows below give T cell receptor beta chains drawn from one sample of a study of T cell responses to AZD1222 COVID-19 vaccine. Some clones are missing from TCRdb's copy, which holds only in-frame ones; the method was immunoSEQ multiplex PCR. Among about 85,000 clones listed, roughly 87% were seen once. This specimen consisted of peripheral blood, obtained on day 0 of AZD1222 vaccination. The receptors derive from an adult in good health. Each CDR3 is given with its conserved first and last residue. Fields, in order: D gene, clone size, V gene, CDR3 length, J gene, CDR3 protein, CDR3 DNA. A D gene is named only where the DNA matches it firmly. Some rows mark clone size as missing; the rest say once, few, many or name a class of expanded clone.

TRBD2	NA	TRBV18	15	TRBJ2-7	CASSSETGGPGEQYF	TGTGCCAGCTCATCCGAGACGGGAGGGCCGGGCGAGCAGTACTTC
NA	NA	TRBV5-1	14	TRBJ1-1	CASREIFSGTEAFF	TGCGCCAGCAGGGAAATTTTCTCCGGCACTGAAGCTTTCTTT
NA	NA	TRBV30	15	TRBJ1-5	CAWSAGQGSNQPQHF	TGTGCCTGGAGTGCGGGGCAGGGAAGCAATCAGCCCCAGCATTTT
NA	once	TRBV6-2/TRBV6-3	12	TRBJ2-1	CASSRGSVEQFF	TGTGCCAGCAGTAGAGGGTCGGTTGAGCAGTTCTTC
NA	few	TRBV7-2	13	TRBJ2-5	CASSRGGPGTQYF	TGTGCCAGCAGCCGAGGCGGACCTGGGACCCAGTACTTC
TRBD1	NA	TRBV6-6	13	TRBJ1-1	CASNAQGATEAFF	TGTGCCAGCAACGCCCAGGGGGCAACTGAAGCTTTCTTT
NA	few	TRBV5-4	12	TRBJ2-7	CASSLSNREQYF	TGTGCCAGCAGCTTATCCAACAGGGAACAGTACTTC
NA	NA	TRBV19	11	TRBJ2-1	CASSYGGGQFF	TGTGCCAGTAGTTACGGAGGGGGCCAGTTCTTC
TRBD2	once	TRBV5-1	15	TRBJ2-1	CASSLEGLARNEQFF	TGCGCCAGCAGCTTGGAGGGACTAGCGCGCAATGAGCAGTTCTTC
NA	NA	TRBV3-1/TRBV3-2	16	TRBJ2-3	CASSMGLLGKGDTQYF	TGTGCCAGCAGCATGGGCCTGTTGGGTAAGGGGGATACGCAGTATTTT
NA	NA	TRBV25-1	14	TRBJ2-2	CASSGPGGSGELFF	TGTGCCAGCAGTGGCCCTGGGGGGTCCGGGGAGCTGTTTTTT
TRBD1	NA	TRBV5-1	14	TRBJ1-5	CASSRTGQGQPQHF	TGCGCCAGCAGCCGGACAGGGCAGGGTCAGCCCCAGCATTTT
NA	NA	TRBV5-8	13	TRBJ2-7	CASTLGGTYEQYF	TGTGCCTCAACCTTGGGCGGGACCTACGAGCAGTACTTC
NA	NA	TRBV27	13	TRBJ1-1	CASSYSGLDEAFF	TGTGCCAGCAGCTATAGCGGCCTGGATGAAGCTTTCTTT
TRBD2	NA	TRBV6-5	14	TRBJ2-7	CASRGTSRSYEQYF	TGTGCCAGCAGAGGGACTAGCAGGTCCTACGAGCAGTACTTC
NA	NA	TRBV5-8	14	TRBJ1-3	CASSIQGFWNTIYF	TGTGCCAGCAGCATCCAGGGGTTTTGGAACACCATATATTTT
TRBD2	NA	TRBV5-4	15	TRBJ2-3	CASSLSSGSTDTQYF	TGTGCCAGCAGCTTGTCTAGCGGGAGCACAGATACGCAGTATTTT
NA	NA	TRBV5-6	15	TRBJ1-4	CASSPHLGTNEKLFF	TGTGCCAGCAGCCCACACCTGGGAACTAATGAAAAACTGTTTTTT
NA	NA	TRBV28	13	TRBJ1-5	CASSLEARVTQHF	TGTGCCAGCAGTTTAGAGGCCCGGGTGACCCAGCATTTT
NA	NA	TRBV21-1	21	TRBJ2-1	CASSKISGTSGRSPSYNEQFF	TGTGCCAGCAGCAAAATATCCGGGACTAGCGGGAGGTCCCCCTCCTACAATGAGCAGTTCTTC
NA	few	TRBV4-3	14	TRBJ1-1	CASSQEMGNTEAFF	TGCGCCAGCAGCCAAGAAATGGGGAACACTGAAGCTTTCTTT
TRBD1	once	TRBV5-1	16	TRBJ1-4	CASRPGTGAPYEKLFF	TGCGCCAGCAGACCCGGGACAGGGGCCCCGTATGAAAAACTGTTTTTT
TRBD1	NA	TRBV11-3	15	TRBJ1-1	CASSSTQGLNTEAFF	TGTGCCAGCAGCTCAACACAGGGGTTGAACACTGAAGCTTTCTTT
TRBD1	NA	TRBV7-9	14	TRBJ1-1	CASSVTGGNTEAFF	TGTGCCAGCAGCGTGACAGGGGGCAACACTGAAGCTTTCTTT
TRBD1	NA	TRBV2	14	TRBJ1-4	CASQTGGTNEKLFF	TGTGCCAGCCAGACAGGGGGAACTAATGAAAAACTGTTTTTT
NA	NA	TRBV21-1	8	TRBJ2-5	CASSTQYF	TGTGCCAGCAGTACTCAGTACTTC
NA	NA	TRBV5-4	14	TRBJ2-2	CASSSEQVTGELFF	TGTGCCAGCAGCTCTGAGCAGGTGACCGGGGAGCTGTTTTTT
NA	NA	TRBV2	15	TRBJ2-2	CASRTNDLNTGELFF	TGTGCCAGCAGGACCAATGACTTGAACACCGGGGAGCTGTTTTTT
NA	once	TRBV4-1	15	TRBJ1-5	CASSQVLADNQPQHF	TGCGCCAGCAGCCAAGTTTTAGCCGACAATCAGCCCCAGCATTTT
NA	NA	TRBV9	15	TRBJ2-5	CASSFQDGPRETQYF	TGTGCCAGCAGCTTCCAAGACGGCCCCCGGGAGACCCAGTACTTC
NA	NA	TRBV2	13	TRBJ1-1	CASSGGVKTEAFF	TGTGCCAGCAGTGGGGGAGTTAAGACTGAAGCTTTCTTT